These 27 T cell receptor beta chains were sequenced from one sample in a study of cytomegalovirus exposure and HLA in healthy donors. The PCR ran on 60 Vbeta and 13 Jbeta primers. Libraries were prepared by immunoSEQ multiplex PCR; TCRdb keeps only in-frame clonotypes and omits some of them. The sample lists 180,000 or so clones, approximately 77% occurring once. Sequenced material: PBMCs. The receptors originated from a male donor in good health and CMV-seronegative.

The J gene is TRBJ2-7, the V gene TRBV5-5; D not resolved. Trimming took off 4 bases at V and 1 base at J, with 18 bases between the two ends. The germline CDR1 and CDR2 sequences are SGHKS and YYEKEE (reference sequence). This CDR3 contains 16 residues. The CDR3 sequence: CASSPIVIGASYEQYF. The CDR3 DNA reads TGTGCCAGCAGCCCAATTGTAATAGGAGCATCCTACGAGCAGTACTTC.

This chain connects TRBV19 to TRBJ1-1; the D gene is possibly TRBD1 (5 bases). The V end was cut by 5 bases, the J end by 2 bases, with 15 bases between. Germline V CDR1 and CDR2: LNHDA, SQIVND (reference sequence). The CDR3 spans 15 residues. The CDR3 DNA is TGTGCCAGTAGTGGCTTACGGCAGGGAAACACTGAAGCTTTCTTT. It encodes CASSGLRQGNTEAFF.

CDR3 sequence reads: CASSLLHSAEYEQYF. The CDR3 coding sequence is TGCGCCAGCAGCTTGCTACACAGTGCCGAGTACGAGCAGTACTTC. The chain recombines TRBV5-1 with TRBJ2-5; D not resolved. TRBJ2-7 matches the DNA end more closely, so the J call is doubtful. The CDR3 contains 15 residues. Per the germline V gene, CDR1 is SGHRS and CDR2 is YFSETQ.

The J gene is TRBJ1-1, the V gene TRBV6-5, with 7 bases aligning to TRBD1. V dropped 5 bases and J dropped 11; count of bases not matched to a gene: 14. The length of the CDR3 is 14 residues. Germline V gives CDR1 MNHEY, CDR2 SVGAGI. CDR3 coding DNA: TGTGCCAGCAGTGAACAGGGGCTTCGCCCCTTGGCTTTCTTT. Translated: CASSEQGLRPLAFF.

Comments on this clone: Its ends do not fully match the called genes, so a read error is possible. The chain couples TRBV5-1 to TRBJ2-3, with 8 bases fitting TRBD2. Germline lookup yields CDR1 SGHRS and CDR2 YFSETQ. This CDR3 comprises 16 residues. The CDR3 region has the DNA TGCGCCAGCAGCTTGGCCAAACGGGGGGGCACTGATACGCAGTATTTT. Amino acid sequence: CASSLAKRGGTDTQYF.

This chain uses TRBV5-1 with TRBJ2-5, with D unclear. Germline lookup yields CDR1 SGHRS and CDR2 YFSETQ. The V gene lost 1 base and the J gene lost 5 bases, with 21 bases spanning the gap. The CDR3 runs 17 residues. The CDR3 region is CASSLRTGSLRGETQYF. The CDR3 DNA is TGCGCCAGCAGCTTGCGTACCGGGTCCCTAAGAGGCGAGACCCAGTACTTC.

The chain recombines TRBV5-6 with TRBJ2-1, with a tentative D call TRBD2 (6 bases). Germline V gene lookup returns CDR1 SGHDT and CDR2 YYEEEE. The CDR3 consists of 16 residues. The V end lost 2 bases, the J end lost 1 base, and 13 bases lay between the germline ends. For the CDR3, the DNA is TGTGCCAGCAGCTTCGGACTACCCGATTCCTACAATGAGCAGTTCTTC. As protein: CASSFGLPDSYNEQFF.

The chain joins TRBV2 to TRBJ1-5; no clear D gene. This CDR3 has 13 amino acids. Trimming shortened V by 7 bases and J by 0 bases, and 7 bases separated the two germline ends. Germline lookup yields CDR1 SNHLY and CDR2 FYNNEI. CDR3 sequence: CASTVLSNQPQHF. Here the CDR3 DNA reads TGTGCCAGCACTGTTCTTAGCAATCAGCCCCAGCATTTT.

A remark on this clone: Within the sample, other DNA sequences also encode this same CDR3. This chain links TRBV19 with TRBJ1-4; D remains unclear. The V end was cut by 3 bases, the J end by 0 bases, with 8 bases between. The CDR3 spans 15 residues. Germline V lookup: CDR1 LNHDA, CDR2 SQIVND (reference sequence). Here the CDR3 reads CASSMGTATNEKLFF. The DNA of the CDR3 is TGTGCCAGTAGTATGGGCACTGCAACTAATGAAAAACTGTTTTTT.

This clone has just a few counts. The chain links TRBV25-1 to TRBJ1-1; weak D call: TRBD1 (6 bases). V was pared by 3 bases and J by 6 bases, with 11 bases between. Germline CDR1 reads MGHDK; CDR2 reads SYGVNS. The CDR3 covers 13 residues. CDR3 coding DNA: TGTGCCAGCAGTGAGAGGGGGGGCTCTGAAGCTTTCTTT. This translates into CASSERGGSEAFF.

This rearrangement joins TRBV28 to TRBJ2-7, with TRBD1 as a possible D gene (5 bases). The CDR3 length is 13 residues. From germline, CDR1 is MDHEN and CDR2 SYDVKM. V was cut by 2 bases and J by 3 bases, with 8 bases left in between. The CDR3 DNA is TGTGCCAGCAGTTTAAGGGGCAGCTACGAGCAGTACTTC. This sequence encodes CASSLRGSYEQYF.

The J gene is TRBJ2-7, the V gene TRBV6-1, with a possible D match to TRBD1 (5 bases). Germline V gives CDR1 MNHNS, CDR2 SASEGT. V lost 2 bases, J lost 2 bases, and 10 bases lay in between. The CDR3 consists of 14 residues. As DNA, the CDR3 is TGTGCCAGCAGTGAACAGGGAATAGCCTACGAGCAGTACTTC. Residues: CASSEQGIAYEQYF.

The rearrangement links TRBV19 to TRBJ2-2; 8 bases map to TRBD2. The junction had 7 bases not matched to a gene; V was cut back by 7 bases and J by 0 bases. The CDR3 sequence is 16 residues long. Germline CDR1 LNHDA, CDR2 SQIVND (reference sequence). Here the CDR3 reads CASILGGGTNTGELFF. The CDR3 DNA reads TGTGCCAGTATTCTCGGCGGGGGGACGAACACCGGGGAGCTGTTTTTT.

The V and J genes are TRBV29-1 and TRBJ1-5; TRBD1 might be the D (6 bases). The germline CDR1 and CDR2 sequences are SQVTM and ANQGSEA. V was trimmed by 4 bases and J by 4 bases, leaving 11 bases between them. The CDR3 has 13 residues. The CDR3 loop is CSVGRDTNQPQHF. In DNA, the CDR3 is TGCAGCGTTGGCCGGGACACTAATCAGCCCCAGCATTTT.

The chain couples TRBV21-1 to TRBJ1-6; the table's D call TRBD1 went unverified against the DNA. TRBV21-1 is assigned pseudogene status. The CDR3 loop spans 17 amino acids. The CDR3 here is CASSKEQSLPINSPLHF. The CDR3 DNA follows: TGTGCCAGCAGCAAAGAACAGAGCCTACCCATTAATTCACCCCTCCACTTT.

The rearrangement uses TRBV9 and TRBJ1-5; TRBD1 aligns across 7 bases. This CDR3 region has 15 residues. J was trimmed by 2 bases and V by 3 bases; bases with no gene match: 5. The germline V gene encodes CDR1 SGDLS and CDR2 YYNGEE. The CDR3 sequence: CASSARDSRNQPQHF. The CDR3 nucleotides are TGTGCCAGCAGCGCCCGGGACAGTCGCAATCAGCCCCAGCATTTT.

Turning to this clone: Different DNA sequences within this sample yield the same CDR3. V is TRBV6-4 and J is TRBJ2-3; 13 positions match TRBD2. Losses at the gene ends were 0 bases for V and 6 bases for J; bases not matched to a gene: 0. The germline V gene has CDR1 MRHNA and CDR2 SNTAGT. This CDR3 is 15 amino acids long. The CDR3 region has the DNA TGTGCCAGCAGTGACTCGACTAGCGGGGGGGATACGCAGTATTTT. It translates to CASSDSTSGGDTQYF.

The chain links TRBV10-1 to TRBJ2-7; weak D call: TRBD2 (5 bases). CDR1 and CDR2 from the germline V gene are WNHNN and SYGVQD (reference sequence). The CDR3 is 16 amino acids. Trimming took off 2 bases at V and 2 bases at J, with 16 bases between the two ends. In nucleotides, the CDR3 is TGCGCCAGCAGTGAGGGTGGTTCTCGGACTGCCTACGAGCAGTACTTC. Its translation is CASSEGGSRTAYEQYF.

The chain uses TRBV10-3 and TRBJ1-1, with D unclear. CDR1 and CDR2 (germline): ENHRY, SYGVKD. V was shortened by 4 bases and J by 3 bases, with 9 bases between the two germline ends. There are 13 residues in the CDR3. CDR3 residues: CAISARLDTEAFF. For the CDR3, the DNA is TGTGCCATCAGTGCCAGGTTGGACACTGAAGCTTTCTTT.

DNA for the CDR3: TGTGCCAGCAGTATCCTGACTAGCGGGGGCAACAATGAGCAGTTCTTC. Amino acids: CASSILTSGGNNEQFF. This chain joins TRBV28 and TRBJ2-1; 12 nucleotides line up with TRBD2. The germline V gene encodes CDR1 MDHEN and CDR2 SYDVKM. The CDR3 covers 16 residues. The J segment lost 5 bases and the V segment lost 5 bases, leaving 7 bases of the junction unmatched.

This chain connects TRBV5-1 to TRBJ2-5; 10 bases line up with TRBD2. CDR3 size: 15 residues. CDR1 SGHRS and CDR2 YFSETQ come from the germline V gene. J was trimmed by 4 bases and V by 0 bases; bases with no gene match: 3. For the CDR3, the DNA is TGCGCCAGCAGCTTGGTGTTAGCGGGAGGAGAGACCCAGTACTTC. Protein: CASSLVLAGGETQYF.

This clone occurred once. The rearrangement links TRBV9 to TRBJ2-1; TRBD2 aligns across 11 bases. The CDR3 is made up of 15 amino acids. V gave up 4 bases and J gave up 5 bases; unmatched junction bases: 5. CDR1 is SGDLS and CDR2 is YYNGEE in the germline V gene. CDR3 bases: TGTGCCAGCAGCAGAGGGACTAGCGGTAACAATGAGCAGTTCTTC. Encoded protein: CASSRGTSGNNEQFF.

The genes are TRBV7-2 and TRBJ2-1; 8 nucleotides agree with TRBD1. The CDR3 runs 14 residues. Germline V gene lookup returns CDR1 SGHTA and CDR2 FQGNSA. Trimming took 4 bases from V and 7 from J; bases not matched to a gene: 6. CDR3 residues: CASSSQDRANEQFF. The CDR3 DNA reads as TGTGCCAGCAGCTCCCAGGACAGGGCAAATGAGCAGTTCTTC.

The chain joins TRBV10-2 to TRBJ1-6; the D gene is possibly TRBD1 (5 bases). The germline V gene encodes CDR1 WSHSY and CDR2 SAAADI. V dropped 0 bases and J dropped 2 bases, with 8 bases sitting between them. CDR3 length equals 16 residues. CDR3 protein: CASSESGATYNSPLHF. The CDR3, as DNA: TGCGCCAGCAGTGAGTCTGGGGCTACCTATAATTCACCCCTCCACTTT.

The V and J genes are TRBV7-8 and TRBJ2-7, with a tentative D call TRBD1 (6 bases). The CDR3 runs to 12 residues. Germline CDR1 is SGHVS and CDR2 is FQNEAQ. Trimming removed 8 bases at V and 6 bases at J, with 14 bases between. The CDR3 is CASRTGSAEQYF. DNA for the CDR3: TGTGCCAGCCGAACAGGGTCGGCCGAGCAGTACTTC. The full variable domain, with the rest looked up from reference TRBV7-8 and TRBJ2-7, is GAGVSQSPRYKVAKRGQDVALRCDPISGHVSLFWYQQALGQGPEFLTYFQNEAQLDKSGLPSDRFFAERPEGSVSTLKIQRTQQEDSAVYLCASRTGSAEQYFGPGTRLTVT.

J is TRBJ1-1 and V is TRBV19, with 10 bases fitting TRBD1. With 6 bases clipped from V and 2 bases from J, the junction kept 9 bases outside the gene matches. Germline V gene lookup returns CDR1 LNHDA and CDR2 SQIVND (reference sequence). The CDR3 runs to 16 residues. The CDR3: CASRAGTGAPNTEAFF. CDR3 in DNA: TGTGCCAGTAGGGCCGGGACAGGGGCACCAAACACTGAAGCTTTCTTT.

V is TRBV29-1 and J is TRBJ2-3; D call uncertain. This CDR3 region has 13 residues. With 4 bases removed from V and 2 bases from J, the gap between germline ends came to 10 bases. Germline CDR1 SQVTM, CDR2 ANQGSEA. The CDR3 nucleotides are TGCAGCGTTGTTCGGCAGGTCACAGATACGCAGTATTTT. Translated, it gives CSVVRQVTDTQYF.